This T cell receptor (beta chain) comes out of a study of blood T cell repertoires in COVID-19. Study in general: Donors in the United States, Italy and Spain gave samples during acute or convalescent COVID-19. In each case, the material was cDNA or gDNA derived from T cells, B-cell-depleted T cells, or PBMCs.

Original handling: Reference gene primers were amplified, and this amplification served to estimate nucleated cell counts. Data came from immunoSEQ multiplex PCR; TCRdb stores just in-frame clones and leaves some out. V and J calls and clone size come straight from that table; D and trimming were deduced from the DNA. The sample holds roughly 92,000 clones, over 70% seen once. This clone was recorded many times. V shed 6 bases and J 0 bases; nucleotides not matched to a gene: 2. Germline V gives CDR1 SNHLY, CDR2 FYNNEI. There are 14 residues in the CDR3. The chain joins TRBV2 to TRBJ1-5; 7 nucleotides match TRBD1. This TCR was recovered from a woman older than 75 with active or convalescent COVID-19. The sample was peripheral blood. DNA for the CDR3: TGTGCCAGCAGGGGGGACAGTAGCAATCAGCCCCAGCATTTT. Its protein is CASRGDSSNQPQHF.